This T cell receptor beta chain was identified in a study of T cells in Graves' hyperthyroidism and ophthalmopathy. Researchers amplified the TCR beta CDR3 regions from RNA transcripts. With the HTBI primer set, the TCR CDR3 went through a first round of RT-PCR. TCRdb passed the multiplex PCR reads through MiXCR, listing each CDR3 protein once. The sample records about 400,000 distinct CDR3 sequences, roughly 25% being singletons. This clonotype has more than one count but fewer than ten. Between the trimmed V and J ends, which lost 7 bases and 4 bases, there was a span of 13 bases. The CDR3 extends over 13 amino acids.

V and J are TRBV12-3 or TRBV12-4 and TRBJ1-1, with a tentative D call TRBD1 (5 bases). This TCR was recovered from a man aged 45 to 65 with Graves' hyperthyroidism. The specimen sequenced was blood. The CDR3 protein is CASNLRGSTEAFF. The CDR3 bases are TGTGCCAGCAACCTGCGGGGCAGCACTGAAGCTTTCTTT.